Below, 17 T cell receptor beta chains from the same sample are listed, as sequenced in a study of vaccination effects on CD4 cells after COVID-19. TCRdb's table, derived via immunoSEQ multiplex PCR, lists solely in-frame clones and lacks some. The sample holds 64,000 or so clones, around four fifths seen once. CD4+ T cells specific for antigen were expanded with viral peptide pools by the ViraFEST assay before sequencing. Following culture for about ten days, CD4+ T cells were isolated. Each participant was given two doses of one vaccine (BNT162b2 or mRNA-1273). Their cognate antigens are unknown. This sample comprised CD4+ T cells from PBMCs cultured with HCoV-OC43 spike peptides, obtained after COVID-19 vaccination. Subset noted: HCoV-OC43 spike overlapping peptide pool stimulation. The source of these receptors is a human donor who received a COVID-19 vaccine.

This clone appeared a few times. CDR3 sequence: CASSLRDRGGYEQYV. As DNA, the CDR3 is TGTGCCAGCAGCCTCCGGGACCGCGGGGGCTACGAGCAGTACGTC. The chain carries TRBV7-2 and TRBJ2-7, with 7 positions matching TRBD2. Germline V gene data show CDR1 as SGHTA and CDR2 as FQGNSA. This CDR3 spans 15 amino acids. J lost 3 bases, V lost 5 bases, and 10 bases had no gene match.

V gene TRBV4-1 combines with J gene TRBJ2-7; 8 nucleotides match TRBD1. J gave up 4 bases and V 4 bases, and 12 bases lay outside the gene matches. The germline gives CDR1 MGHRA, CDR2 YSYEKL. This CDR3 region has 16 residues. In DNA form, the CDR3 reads TGCGCCAGCAGCCGAGTGCCTGGACAGGGTGGGTACGAGCAGTACGTC. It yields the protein CASSRVPGQGGYEQYV.

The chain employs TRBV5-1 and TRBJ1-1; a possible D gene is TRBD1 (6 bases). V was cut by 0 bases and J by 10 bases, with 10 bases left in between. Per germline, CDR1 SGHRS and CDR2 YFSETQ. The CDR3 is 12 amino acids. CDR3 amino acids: CASSLDREGAFF. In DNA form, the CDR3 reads TGCGCCAGCAGCTTGGACAGGGAAGGAGCTTTCTTT.

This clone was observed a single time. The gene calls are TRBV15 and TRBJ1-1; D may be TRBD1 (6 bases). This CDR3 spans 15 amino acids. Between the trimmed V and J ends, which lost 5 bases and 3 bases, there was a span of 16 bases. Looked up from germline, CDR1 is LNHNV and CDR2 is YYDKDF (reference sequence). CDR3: CATSPGGGEYTEAFF. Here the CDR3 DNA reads TGTGCCACCAGCCCGGGGGGCGGTGAGTACACTGAAGCTTTCTTT. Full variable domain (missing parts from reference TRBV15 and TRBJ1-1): DAMVIQNPRYQVTQFGKPVTLSCSQTLNHNVMYWYQQKSSQAPKLLFHYYDKDFNNEADTPDNFQSRRPNTSFCFLDIRSPGLGDTAMYLCATSPGGGEYTEAFFGQGTRLTVV.

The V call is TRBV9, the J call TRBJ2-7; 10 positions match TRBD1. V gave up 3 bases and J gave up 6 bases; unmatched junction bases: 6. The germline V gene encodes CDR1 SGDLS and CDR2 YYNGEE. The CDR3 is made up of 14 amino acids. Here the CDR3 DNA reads TGTGCCAGCAGCGCCCGACAGGGGGCTCGCGAGCAGTACGTC. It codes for CASSARQGAREQYV.

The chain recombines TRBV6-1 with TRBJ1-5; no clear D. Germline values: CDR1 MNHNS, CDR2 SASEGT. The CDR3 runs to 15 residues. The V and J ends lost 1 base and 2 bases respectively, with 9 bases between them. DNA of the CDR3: TGTGCCAGCAGTGAAGGGCGTAGCGGCAATCAGCCCCAGCATTTT. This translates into CASSEGRSGNQPQHF.

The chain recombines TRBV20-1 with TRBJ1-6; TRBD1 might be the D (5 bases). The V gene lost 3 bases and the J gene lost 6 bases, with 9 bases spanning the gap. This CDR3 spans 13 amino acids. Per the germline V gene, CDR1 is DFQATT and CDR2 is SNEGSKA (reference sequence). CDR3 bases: TGCAGTGCTAGTCAGGGAAGTAATTCACCCCTCCACTTT. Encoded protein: CSASQGSNSPLHF.

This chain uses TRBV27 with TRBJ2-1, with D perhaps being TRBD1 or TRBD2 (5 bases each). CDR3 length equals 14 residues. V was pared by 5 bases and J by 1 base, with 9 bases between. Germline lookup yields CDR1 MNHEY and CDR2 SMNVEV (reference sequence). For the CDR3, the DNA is TGTGCCAGCAGTACCTGGGGGTCCTACAATGAGCAGTTCTTC. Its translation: CASSTWGSYNEQFF.

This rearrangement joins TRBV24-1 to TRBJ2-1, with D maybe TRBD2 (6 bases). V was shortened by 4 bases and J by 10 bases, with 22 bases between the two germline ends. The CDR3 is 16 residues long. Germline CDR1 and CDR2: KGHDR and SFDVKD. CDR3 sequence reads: CATSDDAATVGGEQFF. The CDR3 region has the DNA TGTGCCACCAGTGACGACGCGGCCACGGTCGGGGGAGAGCAGTTCTTC.

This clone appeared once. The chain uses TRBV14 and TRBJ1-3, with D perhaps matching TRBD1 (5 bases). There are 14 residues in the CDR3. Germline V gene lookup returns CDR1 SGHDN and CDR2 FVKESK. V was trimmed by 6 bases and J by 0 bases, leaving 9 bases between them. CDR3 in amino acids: CASRGRISGNTIYF. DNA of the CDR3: TGTGCCAGCAGGGGACGGATCTCTGGAAACACCATATATTTT.

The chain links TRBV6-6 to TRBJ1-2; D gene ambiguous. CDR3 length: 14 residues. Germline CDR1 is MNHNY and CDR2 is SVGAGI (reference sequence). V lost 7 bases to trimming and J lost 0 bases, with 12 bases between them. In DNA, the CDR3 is TGTGCCAGCAACCAGGCCTTAGCTAACTATGGCTACACCTTC. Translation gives CASNQALANYGYTF.

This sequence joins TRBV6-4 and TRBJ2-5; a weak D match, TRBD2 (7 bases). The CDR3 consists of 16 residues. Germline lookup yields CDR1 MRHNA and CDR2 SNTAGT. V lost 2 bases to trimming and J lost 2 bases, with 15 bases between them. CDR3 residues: CASSDGGALGQETQYF. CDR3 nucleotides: TGTGCCAGCAGTGACGGGGGGGCGCTGGGGCAAGAGACCCAGTACTTC.

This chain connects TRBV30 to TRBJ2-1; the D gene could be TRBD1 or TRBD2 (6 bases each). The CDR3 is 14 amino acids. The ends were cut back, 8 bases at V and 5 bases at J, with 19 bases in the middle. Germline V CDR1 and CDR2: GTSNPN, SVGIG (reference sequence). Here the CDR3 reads CALNTGTRNNEQFF. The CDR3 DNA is TGTGCCCTTAATACAGGGACTCGAAACAATGAGCAGTTCTTC. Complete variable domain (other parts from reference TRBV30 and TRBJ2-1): SQTIHQWPATLVQPVGSPLSLECTVEGTSNPNLYWYRQAAGRGLQLLFYSVGIGQISSEVPQNLSASRPQDRQFILSSKKLLLSDSGFYLCALNTGTRNNEQFFGPGTRLTVL.

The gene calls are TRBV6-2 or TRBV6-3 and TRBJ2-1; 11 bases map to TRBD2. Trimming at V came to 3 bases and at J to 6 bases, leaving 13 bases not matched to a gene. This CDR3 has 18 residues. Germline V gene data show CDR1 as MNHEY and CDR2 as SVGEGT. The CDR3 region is CASSYSKASGGIPNEQFF. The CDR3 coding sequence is TGTGCCAGCAGTTATTCGAAGGCTAGCGGGGGGATTCCCAATGAGCAGTTCTTC.

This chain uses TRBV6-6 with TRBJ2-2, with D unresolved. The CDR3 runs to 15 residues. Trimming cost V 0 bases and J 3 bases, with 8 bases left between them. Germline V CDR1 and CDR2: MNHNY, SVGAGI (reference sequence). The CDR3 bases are TGTGCCAGCAGTTACTCGAGAAGCGACACCGGGGAGCTGTTTTTT. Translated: CASSYSRSDTGELFF.

The CDR3 bases are TGTGCCAGCTCACCACGGGGGGGGAGGTATGAGCAGTTCTTC. Its translation is CASSPRGGRYEQFF. This sequence joins TRBV18 and TRBJ2-1, with 7 nucleotides matching TRBD2. The CDR3 loop spans 14 amino acids. Trimming removed 1 base from V and 8 bases from J; junction bases left unmatched: 5. Germline assignment: CDR1 KGHSH and CDR2 LQKENI.

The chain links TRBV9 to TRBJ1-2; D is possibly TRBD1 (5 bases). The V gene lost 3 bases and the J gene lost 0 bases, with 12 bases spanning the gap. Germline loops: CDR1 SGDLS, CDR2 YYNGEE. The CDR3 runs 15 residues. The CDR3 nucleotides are TGTGCCAGCAGCGCGAGGGACGGAGCTAACTATGGCTACACCTTC. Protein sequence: CASSARDGANYGYTF.